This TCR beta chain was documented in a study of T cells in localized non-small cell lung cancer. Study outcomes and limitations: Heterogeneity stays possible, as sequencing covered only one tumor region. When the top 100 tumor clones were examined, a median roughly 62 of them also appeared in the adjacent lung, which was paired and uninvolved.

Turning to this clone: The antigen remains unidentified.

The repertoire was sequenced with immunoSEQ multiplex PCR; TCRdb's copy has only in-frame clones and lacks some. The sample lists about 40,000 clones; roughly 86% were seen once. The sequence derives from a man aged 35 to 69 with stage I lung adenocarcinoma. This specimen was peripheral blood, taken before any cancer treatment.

CDR3 nucleotide sequence: TGTGCCAGCAGGGGAGGACGGAGTAATGAAAAACTGTTTTTT. Translating gives CASRGGRSNEKLFF. The rearrangement links TRBV7-9 to TRBJ1-4; D unresolved. Trimming cost V 6 bases and J 4 bases, with 12 bases left between them. Germline-derived CDR1 and CDR2 are SEHNR and FQNEAQ (reference sequence). CDR3 size: 14 residues. Full variable domain (remainder filled in from reference TRBV7-9 and TRBJ1-4): DTGVSQNPRHKITKRGQNVTFRCDPISEHNRLYWYRQTLGQGPEFLTYFQNEAQLEKSRLLSDRFSAERPKGSFSTLEIQRTEQGDSAMYLCASRGGRSNEKLFFGSGTQLSVL.